Each of the 18 T cell receptor beta chains below was sequenced from the same sample in a study of blood T cell repertoires in COVID-19. Repertoires were generated with immunoSEQ multiplex PCR, while TCRdb's copy carries only in-frame clones and drops some. The profile shows 400,000 to 500,000 clones, more than 80% of them singletons. The sequenced sample was peripheral blood. The receptors stem from a woman aged 30 to 39 with active or convalescent COVID-19.

The rearrangement links TRBV5-1 to TRBJ2-5, with D unresolved. The CDR3 is made up of 13 amino acids. The germline V gene encodes CDR1 SGHRS and CDR2 YFSETQ. V was pared by 2 bases and J by 4 bases, with 9 bases between. CDR3 loop: CASSFTAGETQYF. For the CDR3, the DNA is TGCGCCAGCAGCTTCACGGCAGGAGAGACCCAGTACTTC. The variable domain in full, completed from reference TRBV5-1 and TRBJ2-5, reads KAGVTQTPRYLIKTRGQQVTLSCSPISGHRSVSWYQQTPGQGLQFLFEYFSETQRNKGNFPGRFSGRQFSNSRSEMNVSTLELGDSALYLCASSFTAGETQYFGPGTRLLVL.

The rearrangement uses TRBV18 and TRBJ2-1, with 9 bases identical to TRBD1. The CDR3 loop spans 14 amino acids. CDR1 is KGHSH, CDR2 LQKENI, per germline. V was clipped by 3 bases and J by 7 bases; unmatched bases: 4. CDR3 protein: CASSPEGQGNEQFF. DNA of the CDR3: TGTGCCAGCTCACCCGAAGGACAGGGGAATGAGCAGTTCTTC. Based on the CDR3 plus reference TRBV18 and TRBJ2-1, the full variable domain is NAGVMQNPRHLVRRRGQEARLRCSPMKGHSHVYWYRQLPEEGLKFMVYLQKENIIDESGMPKERFSAEFPKEGPSILRIQQVVRGDSAAYFCASSPEGQGNEQFFGPGTRLTVL.

A few counts support this clone. V usage is TRBV5-1 and J usage is TRBJ1-3; D not certain. Germline lookup yields CDR1 SGHRS and CDR2 YFSETQ. This CDR3 has 15 amino acids. Trimming pared 1 base from V and 0 bases from J, leaving 8 bases between. CDR3 sequence reads: CASSLSSSSGNTIYF. The CDR3 nucleotides are TGCGCCAGCAGCTTGAGTAGTTCCTCTGGAAACACCATATATTTT.

The V gene is TRBV19, the J gene TRBJ1-2; 8 bases map to TRBD1. CDR1 is LNHDA and CDR2 is SQIVND in the germline V gene (reference sequence). Trimming removed 4 bases from V and 2 bases from J; junction bases left unmatched: 3. This CDR3 region has 14 residues. The CDR3 protein is CASSTDRGNYGYTF. The CDR3 nucleotides read TGTGCCAGTAGTACCGACAGGGGAAACTATGGCTACACCTTC.

The rearrangement links TRBV5-1 to TRBJ1-1; TRBD1 agrees at 10 bases. J gave up 9 bases and V 0 bases, and 5 bases lay outside the gene matches. The germline V gene has CDR1 SGHRS and CDR2 YFSETQ. This CDR3 has 14 residues. The CDR3 DNA sequence: TGCGCCAGCAGCTTGGGACAGGGGGCTTCGCAAGCTTTCTTT. It specifies CASSLGQGASQAFF. Variable domain in full (rest from reference TRBV5-1 and TRBJ1-1): KAGVTQTPRYLIKTRGQQVTLSCSPISGHRSVSWYQQTPGQGLQFLFEYFSETQRNKGNFPGRFSGRQFSNSRSEMNVSTLELGDSALYLCASSLGQGASQAFFGQGTRLTVV.

The chain carries TRBV5-1 and TRBJ2-5; a weak D match, TRBD1 (6 bases). The CDR3 covers 13 residues. Trimming left V 0 bases short and J 8 bases short, with 11 bases between. Germline loops: CDR1 SGHRS, CDR2 YFSETQ. CDR3 residues: CASSLAQGYTQYF. The CDR3, as DNA: TGCGCCAGCAGCTTGGCCCAGGGGTACACCCAGTACTTC.

V usage is TRBV10-2 and J usage is TRBJ1-5, with 7 bases aligning to TRBD1. The CDR3 is 14 amino acids. Per germline, CDR1 WSHSY and CDR2 SAAADI. V was pared by 6 bases and J by 2 bases, with 4 bases of the junction left unmatched. The CDR3: CASREGQGNQPQHF. For the CDR3, the DNA is TGCGCCAGCAGGGAAGGACAGGGCAATCAGCCCCAGCATTTT.

The chain recombines TRBV6-1 with TRBJ2-5, with 10 nucleotides matching TRBD1. CDR1 is MNHNS, CDR2 SASEGT, per germline. The length of the CDR3 is 14 residues. With V trimmed by 2 bases and J by 6 bases, 3 bases remained unmatched. CDR3 residues: CASSERDRGQTQYF. Here the CDR3 DNA reads TGTGCCAGCAGTGAAAGGGACAGGGGTCAGACCCAGTACTTC.

This clone has a single count. In DNA form, the CDR3 reads TGCGCCAGCAGCCAAGTAGAGTCAGCGGGGGGTAGCACAGATACGCAGTATTTT. This gives the protein CASSQVESAGGSTDTQYF. The chain has TRBV4-1 and TRBJ2-3; 9 nucleotides match TRBD2. The CDR3 is made up of 18 amino acids. After removal of 1 base from V and 0 bases from J, the junction contained 8 bases not matched to a gene. Germline V gives CDR1 MGHRA, CDR2 YSYEKL.

J is TRBJ2-2 and V is TRBV3-1 (or the pseudogene TRBV3-2); no clear D gene. V shed 6 bases and J shed 6 bases, with 5 bases lying between them. Germline V gene sequence: CDR1 LGHDT, CDR2 YNNKEL (reference sequence). CDR3 size: 11 residues. The CDR3 protein is CASSFAGELFF. The CDR3 DNA follows: TGTGCCAGCAGTTTCGCCGGGGAGCTGTTTTTT.

About this clone itself: Compared with germline, one end of the junction differs, possibly owing to a read error. The chain has TRBV25-1 and TRBJ1-2; D unclear. The CDR3 runs 12 residues. Germline CDR1 reads MGHDK; CDR2 reads SYGVNS. CDR3: CASGEAGYGYTF. Written as DNA, the CDR3 is TGTGCCAGCGGTGAGGCTGGCTATGGCTACACCTTC.

The chain carries TRBV6-5 and TRBJ2-5; tentatively, D is TRBD2 (6 bases). Per germline, CDR1 MNHEY and CDR2 SVGAGI. V lost 6 bases to trimming and J lost 2 bases, with 13 bases between them. CDR3 length: 14 amino acids. Here the CDR3 reads CASSRRDLQETQYF. CDR3 in DNA: TGTGCCAGCAGCAGACGGGACTTGCAAGAGACCCAGTACTTC.

This chain joins TRBV4-1 and TRBJ2-7; TRBD2 aligns across 10 bases. The CDR3 length is 20 residues. The V gene's germline CDR1 is MGHRA and CDR2 YSYEKL. V gave up 0 bases and J gave up 4 bases; unmatched junction bases: 18. CDR3 region: CASSQDNVVGGLADRYEQYF. The CDR3 coding sequence is TGCGCCAGCAGCCAAGATAATGTTGTTGGAGGACTAGCGGATAGATACGAGCAGTACTTC.

This chain links TRBV2 with TRBJ1-2; the match to TRBD1 covers 7 bases. This CDR3 is built from 15 residues. CDR1 and CDR2 from the germline V gene are SNHLY and FYNNEI. V lost 3 bases and J lost 0; bases outside the gene matches: 4. CDR3 in amino acids: CASSDSTGTNYGYTF. The DNA of the CDR3 is TGTGCCAGCAGTGATTCGACAGGGACTAACTATGGCTACACCTTC.

The CDR3 region is CASSFSGGNEQFF. CDR3 nucleotides: TGCGCCAGCAGCTTTTCAGGGGGGAATGAGCAGTTCTTC. The rearrangement joins TRBV5-1 to TRBJ2-1, with TRBD1 as a possible D gene (7 bases). V lost 2 bases and J 7 bases, leaving 10 bases between the germline ends. Germline-derived CDR1 and CDR2 are SGHRS and YFSETQ. The CDR3 has 13 residues.

The chain joins TRBV11-2 to TRBJ2-5; D gene unclear. Looked up from germline, CDR1 is SGHAT and CDR2 is FQNNGV. The CDR3 runs 12 residues. Trimming took off 5 bases at V and 0 bases at J, with 4 bases between the two ends. The CDR3 coding sequence is TGTGCCAGCAGCCGGTACCAAGAGACCCAGTACTTC. It yields the protein CASSRYQETQYF.

V gene TRBV18 combines with J gene TRBJ1-4; D unresolved. Germline assignment: CDR1 KGHSH and CDR2 LQKENI. The CDR3 is 14 residues long. Trimming took 7 bases from V and 7 from J, leaving 16 bases between them. The CDR3 sequence: CASFPGSAREKLFF. The CDR3 bases are TGTGCCAGCTTCCCGGGATCCGCACGTGAAAAACTGTTTTTT.

This chain uses TRBV14 with TRBJ2-7; 8 bases map to TRBD1. Germline V gene lookup returns CDR1 SGHDN and CDR2 FVKESK. The CDR3 extends over 15 amino acids. V was clipped by 4 bases and J by 3 bases; unmatched bases: 8. The CDR3 region is CASSRGAGGFYEQYF. Here the CDR3 DNA reads TGTGCCAGCAGCCGGGGGGCAGGGGGCTTCTACGAGCAGTACTTC.